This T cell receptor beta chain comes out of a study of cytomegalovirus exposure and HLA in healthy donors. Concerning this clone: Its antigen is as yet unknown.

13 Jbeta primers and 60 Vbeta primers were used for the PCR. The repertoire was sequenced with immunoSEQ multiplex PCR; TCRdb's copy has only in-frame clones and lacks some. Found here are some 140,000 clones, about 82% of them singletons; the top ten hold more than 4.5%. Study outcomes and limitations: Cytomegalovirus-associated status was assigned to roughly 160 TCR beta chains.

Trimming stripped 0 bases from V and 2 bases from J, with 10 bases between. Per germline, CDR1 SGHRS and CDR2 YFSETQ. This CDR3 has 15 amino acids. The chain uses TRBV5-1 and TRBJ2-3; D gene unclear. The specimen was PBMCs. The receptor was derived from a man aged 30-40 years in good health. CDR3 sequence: CASSLAPTDTDTQYF. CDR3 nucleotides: TGCGCCAGCAGCTTGGCCCCTACCGACACAGATACGCAGTATTTT.